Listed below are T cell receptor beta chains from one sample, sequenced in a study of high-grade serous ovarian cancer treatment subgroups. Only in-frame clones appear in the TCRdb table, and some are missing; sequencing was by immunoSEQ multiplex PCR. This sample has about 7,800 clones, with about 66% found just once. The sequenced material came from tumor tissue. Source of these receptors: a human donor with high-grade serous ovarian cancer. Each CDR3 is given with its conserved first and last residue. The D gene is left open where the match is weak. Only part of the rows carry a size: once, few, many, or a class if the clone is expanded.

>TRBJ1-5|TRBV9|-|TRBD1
CASSRRTGGQPQHF
TGTGCCAGCAGCCGCCGGACAGGGGGTCAGCCCCAGCATTTT
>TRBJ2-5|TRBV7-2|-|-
CASSPVVGARETQYF
TGTGCCAGCAGCCCCGTAGTAGGTGCAAGAGAGACCCAGTACTTC
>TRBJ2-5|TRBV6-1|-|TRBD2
CASSDALLAGSQETQYF
TGTGCCAGCAGTGACGCTCTCTTAGCGGGAAGCCAAGAGACCCAGTACTTC
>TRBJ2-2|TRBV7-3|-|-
CASSQQANTGELFF
TGTGCCAGCAGCCAACAAGCGAACACCGGGGAGCTGTTTTTT
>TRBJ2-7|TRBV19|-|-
CASSIPPEHEEQYF
TGTGCCAGTAGTATACCCCCGGAACACGAGGAGCAGTACTTC
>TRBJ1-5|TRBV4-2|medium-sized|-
CASSQEGSRNQPQHF
TGTGCCAGCAGCCAGGAGGGATCCCGCAATCAGCCCCAGCATTTT
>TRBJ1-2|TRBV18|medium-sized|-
CASSPRSQLYGYTF
TGTGCCAGCTCACCAAGGTCGCAGCTATATGGCTACACCTTC
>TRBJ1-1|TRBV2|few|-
CASIGLPGPNTEAFF
TGTGCCAGCATCGGGCTCCCGGGACCGAACACTGAAGCTTTCTTT
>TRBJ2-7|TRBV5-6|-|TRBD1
CASTNRDRPYEQYF
TGTGCCAGCACCAATAGGGACAGGCCCTACGAGCAGTACTTC
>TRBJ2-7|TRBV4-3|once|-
CASSQGSGNYEQYF
TGCGCCAGCAGCCAAGGGTCTGGGAACTACGAGCAGTACTTC
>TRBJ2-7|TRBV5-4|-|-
CASSLDVGEQYF
TGTGCCAGCAGCTTAGATGTCGGCGAGCAGTACTTC
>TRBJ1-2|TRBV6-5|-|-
CASKSTGVWSGYTF
TGTGCCAGCAAATCGACCGGGGTTTGGTCTGGCTACACCTTC
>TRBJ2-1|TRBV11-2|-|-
CASSRNPMYEQFF
TGTGCCAGCAGCAGAAACCCTATGTATGAGCAGTTCTTC
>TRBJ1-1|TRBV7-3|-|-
CASSLRQDLMNTEAFF
TGTGCCAGCAGCCTGCGACAGGATCTCATGAACACTGAAGCTTTCTTT
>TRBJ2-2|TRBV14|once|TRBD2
CATRPSGRFSGELFF
TGTGCCACCCGTCCAAGCGGGAGATTTTCCGGGGAGCTGTTTTTT
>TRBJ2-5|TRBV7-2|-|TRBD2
CASSFPGTSLYF
TGTGCCAGCAGCTTTCCCGGGACTAGCCTCTACTTC
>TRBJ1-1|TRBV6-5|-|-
CASSYQGNTEAFF
TGTGCCAGCAGTTACCAGGGGAACACTGAAGCTTTCTTT
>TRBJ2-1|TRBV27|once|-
CASSLGRGGEREQFF
TGTGCCAGCAGTTTAGGCCGGGGTGGAGAAAGGGAGCAGTTCTTC
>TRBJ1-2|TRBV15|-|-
CATSLNTGYDGYTF
TGTGCCACCAGCCTCAACACAGGGTATGATGGCTACACCTTC
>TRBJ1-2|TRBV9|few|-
CASSVEPSTGSNYGYTF
TGTGCCAGCAGCGTAGAACCGTCGACAGGATCTAACTATGGCTACACCTTC
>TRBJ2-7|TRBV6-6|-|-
CASTRHPASYEQYF
TGTGCCAGCACCCGACACCCGGCTTCCTACGAGCAGTACTTC
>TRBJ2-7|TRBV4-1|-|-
CASSPGGSYEQYF
TGCGCCAGCAGCCCAGGGGGGTCCTACGAGCAGTACTTC
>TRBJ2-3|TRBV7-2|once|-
CASSRGASTDTQYF
TGTGCCAGCAGCCGAGGAGCTAGCACAGATACGCAGTATTTT
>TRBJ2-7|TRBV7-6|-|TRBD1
CASSGTGGRSSYEQYF
TGTGCCAGCAGCGGGACAGGGGGGAGAAGCTCCTACGAGCAGTACTTC
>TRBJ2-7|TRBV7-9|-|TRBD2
CASSHPGLLSLDEQYF
TGTGCCAGCAGTCACCCGGGACTATTATCTCTCGACGAGCAGTACTTC
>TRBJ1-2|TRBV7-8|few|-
CASSEGGRGHLANYGYTF
TGTGCCAGCAGCGAAGGAGGGCGGGGACATCTTGCGAACTATGGCTACACCTTC
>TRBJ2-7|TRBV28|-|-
CASSLYLVEQYF
TGTGCCAGCAGTTTATATCTAGTTGAGCAGTACTTC
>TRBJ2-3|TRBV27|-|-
CASRPSRILTDTQYF
TGTGCCAGCAGACCGAGTCGTATATTGACAGATACGCAGTATTTT
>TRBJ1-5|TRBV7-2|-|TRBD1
CASSRTGGSNQPQHF
TGTGCCAGCAGCCGGACAGGGGGGAGCAATCAGCCCCAGCATTTT
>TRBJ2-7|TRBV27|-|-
CASSLALWGEQYF
TGTGCCAGCAGTTTAGCCCTCTGGGGAGAGCAGTACTTC
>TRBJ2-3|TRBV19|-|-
CASRDLSSDTQYF
TGTGCCAGTAGGGACCTCTCGTCAGATACGCAGTATTTT
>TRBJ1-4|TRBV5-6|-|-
CASSVGPRSDTRLFF
TGTGCCAGCAGTGTTGGGCCCAGGTCCGACACGAGGCTGTTTTTT
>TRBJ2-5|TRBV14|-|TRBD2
CASSQSRTSGIQETQYF
TGTGCCAGCAGCCAGTCGAGGACTAGCGGGATCCAAGAGACCCAGTACTTC
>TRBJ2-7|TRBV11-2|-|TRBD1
CASSLGGTGVNEQYF
TGTGCCAGCAGCTTAGGGGGGACAGGGGTCAACGAGCAGTACTTC
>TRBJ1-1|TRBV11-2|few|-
CASSLHRDTEAFF
TGTGCCAGCAGCTTACACAGAGACACTGAAGCTTTCTTT
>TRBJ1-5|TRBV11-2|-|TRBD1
CASSWGGTGYYPQHF
TGTGCCAGCAGCTGGGGCGGGACAGGGTATTATCCCCAGCATTTT
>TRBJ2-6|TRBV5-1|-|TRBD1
CASSSSRDRGSGANVLTF
TGCGCCAGCAGCTCCAGCCGGGACAGGGGCTCTGGGGCCAACGTCCTGACTTTC
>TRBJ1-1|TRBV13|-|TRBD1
CASSSGQGVTEAFF
TGTGCCAGCAGCTCCGGACAGGGGGTCACTGAAGCTTTCTTT
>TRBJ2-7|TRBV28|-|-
CASSYQLVSYEQYF
TGTGCCAGCAGTTATCAGTTGGTATCCTACGAGCAGTACTTC
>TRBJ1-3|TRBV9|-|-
CASSARQFASSGNTIYF
TGTGCCAGCAGCGCCAGACAGTTCGCGAGCTCTGGAAACACCATATATTTT
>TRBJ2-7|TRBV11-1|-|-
CASSFLSQGYEQYF
TGTGCCAGCAGCTTTCTTTCGCAGGGCTACGAGCAGTACTTC
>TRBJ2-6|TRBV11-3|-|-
CASSLSLSGANVLTF
TGTGCCAGCAGCTTAAGCCTCTCTGGGGCCAACGTCCTGACTTTC
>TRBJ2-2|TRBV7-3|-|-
CASRKTGRGGNTGELFF
TGTGCCAGCCGGAAAACCGGGAGAGGGGGAAACACCGGGGAGCTGTTTTTT
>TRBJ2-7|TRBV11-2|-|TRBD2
CASSPRTSVTYEQYF
TGTGCCAGCAGCCCGAGGACTAGCGTGACCTACGAGCAGTACTTC
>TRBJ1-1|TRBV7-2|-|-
CASSPPGAEAFF
TGTGCCAGCAGCCCTCCTGGGGCTGAAGCTTTCTTT
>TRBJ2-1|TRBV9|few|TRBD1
CASSAGQNNEQFF
TGTGCCAGCAGCGCGGGACAGAACAATGAGCAGTTCTTC
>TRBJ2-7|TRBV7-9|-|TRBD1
CASSSSGTGFYEQYF
TGTGCCAGCAGCTCCTCCGGGACAGGGTTCTACGAGCAGTACTTC
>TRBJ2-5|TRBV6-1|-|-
CASRPGGEETQYF
TGTGCCAGCAGACCCGGGGGAGAAGAGACCCAGTACTTC
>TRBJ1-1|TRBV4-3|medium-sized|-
CASSRNRDTEAFF
TGCGCCAGCAGCCGGAACAGGGACACTGAAGCTTTCTTT
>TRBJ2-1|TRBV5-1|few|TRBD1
CASSLDTGVGNEQFF
TGCGCCAGCAGCTTGGATACAGGGGTGGGCAATGAGCAGTTCTTC
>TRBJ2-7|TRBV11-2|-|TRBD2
CASSLAGTSGTYEQYF
TGTGCCAGCAGCTTAGCCGGGACTAGCGGTACCTACGAGCAGTACTTC